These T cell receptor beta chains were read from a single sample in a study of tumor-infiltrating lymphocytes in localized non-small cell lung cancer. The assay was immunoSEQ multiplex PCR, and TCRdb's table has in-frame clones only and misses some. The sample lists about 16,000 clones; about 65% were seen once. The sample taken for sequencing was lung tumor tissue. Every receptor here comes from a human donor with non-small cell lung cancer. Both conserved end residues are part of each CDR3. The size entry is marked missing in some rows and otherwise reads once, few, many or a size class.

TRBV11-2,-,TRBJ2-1,CASSLGLAGGRSYNEQFF
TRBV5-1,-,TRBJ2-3,CASSLGAQGVDTQYF
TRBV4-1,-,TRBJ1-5,CASSQDQGGYNQPQHF
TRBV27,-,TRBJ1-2,CASSSSDRLGGYTF
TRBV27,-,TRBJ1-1,CASSFQGSRVEAFF
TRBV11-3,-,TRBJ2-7,CASSRTGTGIYEQYF
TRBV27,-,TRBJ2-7,CASRRAGGPNEQYF
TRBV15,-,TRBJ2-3,CATSRDRSSGKDTQYF
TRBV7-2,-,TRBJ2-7,CASSLALWIEQYF
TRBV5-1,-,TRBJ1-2,CASHPGGPSVNYGYTF
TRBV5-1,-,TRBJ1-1,CASRNSTGRGTEAFF
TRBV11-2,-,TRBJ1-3,CASSLRAGGNTIYF
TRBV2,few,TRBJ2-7,CASKAPTGTPYEQYF
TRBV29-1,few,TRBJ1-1,CSVTGTGAGSTEAFF
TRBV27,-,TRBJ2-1,CASYEGASYNEQFF
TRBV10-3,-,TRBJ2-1,CAISEPPGTSGRQSSYNEQFF
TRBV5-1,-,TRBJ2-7,CASSLNPGFNYEQYF
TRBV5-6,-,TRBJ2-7,CASSLAGTHEQYF
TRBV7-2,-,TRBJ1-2,CASSLGRSYGYTF
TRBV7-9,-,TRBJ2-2,CASSLRGGSNTGELFF
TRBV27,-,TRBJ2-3,CVTNPLAGGAEDTQYF
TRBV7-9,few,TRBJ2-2,CASSPRDRGRTGELFF
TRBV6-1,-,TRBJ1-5,CASSGEGNQPQHF
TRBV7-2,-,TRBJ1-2,CASSQGAGSNYGYTF
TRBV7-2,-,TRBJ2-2,CASSPTNTGELFF
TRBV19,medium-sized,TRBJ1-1,CASTNPPATGGSAFF
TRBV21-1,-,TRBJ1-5,CASSKSRRGNQPQHF
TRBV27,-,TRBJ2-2,CASSPPSPGELFF
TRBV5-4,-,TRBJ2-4,CASSLQGAADIQYF
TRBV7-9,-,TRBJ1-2,CASSLVGGIYGYTF
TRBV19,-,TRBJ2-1,CASTPTGGNEQFF
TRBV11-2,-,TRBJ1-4,CASSPAGYRVGKLFF
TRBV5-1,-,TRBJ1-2,CASSQTPGQRLNYGYTF
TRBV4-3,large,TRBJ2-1,CASSLARGGLDNEQFF
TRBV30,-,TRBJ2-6,CAWSGQGRANVLTF
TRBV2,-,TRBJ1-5,CASSEQGRNQPQHF
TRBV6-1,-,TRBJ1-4,CASSEGPGVANEKLFF
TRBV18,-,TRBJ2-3,CASLRDFTDTQYF
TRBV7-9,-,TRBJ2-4,CASSLGKNIQYF
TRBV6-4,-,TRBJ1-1,CASSDSSRTEAFF
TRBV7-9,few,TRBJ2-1,CASSPIPGTSGSNEQFF
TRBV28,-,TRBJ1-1,CASSGRRTEAFF
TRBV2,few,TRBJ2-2,CANKLSGTGELFF
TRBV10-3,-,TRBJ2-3,CAISFTGTSGLYWQYF
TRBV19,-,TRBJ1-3,CASSSERTADSGNTIYF
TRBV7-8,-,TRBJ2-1,CASSLAASRDEQFF
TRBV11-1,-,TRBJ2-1,CASSLGPGQMQFF
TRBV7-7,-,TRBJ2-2,CASSFNVDGELFF
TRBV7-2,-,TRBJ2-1,CASSLSGASQFF
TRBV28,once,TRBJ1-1,CASSLRNTEAFF
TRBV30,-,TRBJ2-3,CAWSGGTDPTDTQYF
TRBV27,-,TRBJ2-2,CASSFGTSVNTGELFF
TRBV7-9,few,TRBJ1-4,CASSLVGRGLREKLFF
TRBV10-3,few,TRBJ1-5,CAISRGERGQPQHF
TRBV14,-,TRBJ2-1,CASSQDIGYNSYNEQFF
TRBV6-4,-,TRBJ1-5,CANFLGQVRNQPQHF
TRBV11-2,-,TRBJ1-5,CASSEIGQGIQPQHF
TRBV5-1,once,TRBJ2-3,CASSLGQGPQYF
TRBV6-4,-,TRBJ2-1,CASSDLWAGGRNEQFF
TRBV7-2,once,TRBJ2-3,CASSLDRTDTQYF